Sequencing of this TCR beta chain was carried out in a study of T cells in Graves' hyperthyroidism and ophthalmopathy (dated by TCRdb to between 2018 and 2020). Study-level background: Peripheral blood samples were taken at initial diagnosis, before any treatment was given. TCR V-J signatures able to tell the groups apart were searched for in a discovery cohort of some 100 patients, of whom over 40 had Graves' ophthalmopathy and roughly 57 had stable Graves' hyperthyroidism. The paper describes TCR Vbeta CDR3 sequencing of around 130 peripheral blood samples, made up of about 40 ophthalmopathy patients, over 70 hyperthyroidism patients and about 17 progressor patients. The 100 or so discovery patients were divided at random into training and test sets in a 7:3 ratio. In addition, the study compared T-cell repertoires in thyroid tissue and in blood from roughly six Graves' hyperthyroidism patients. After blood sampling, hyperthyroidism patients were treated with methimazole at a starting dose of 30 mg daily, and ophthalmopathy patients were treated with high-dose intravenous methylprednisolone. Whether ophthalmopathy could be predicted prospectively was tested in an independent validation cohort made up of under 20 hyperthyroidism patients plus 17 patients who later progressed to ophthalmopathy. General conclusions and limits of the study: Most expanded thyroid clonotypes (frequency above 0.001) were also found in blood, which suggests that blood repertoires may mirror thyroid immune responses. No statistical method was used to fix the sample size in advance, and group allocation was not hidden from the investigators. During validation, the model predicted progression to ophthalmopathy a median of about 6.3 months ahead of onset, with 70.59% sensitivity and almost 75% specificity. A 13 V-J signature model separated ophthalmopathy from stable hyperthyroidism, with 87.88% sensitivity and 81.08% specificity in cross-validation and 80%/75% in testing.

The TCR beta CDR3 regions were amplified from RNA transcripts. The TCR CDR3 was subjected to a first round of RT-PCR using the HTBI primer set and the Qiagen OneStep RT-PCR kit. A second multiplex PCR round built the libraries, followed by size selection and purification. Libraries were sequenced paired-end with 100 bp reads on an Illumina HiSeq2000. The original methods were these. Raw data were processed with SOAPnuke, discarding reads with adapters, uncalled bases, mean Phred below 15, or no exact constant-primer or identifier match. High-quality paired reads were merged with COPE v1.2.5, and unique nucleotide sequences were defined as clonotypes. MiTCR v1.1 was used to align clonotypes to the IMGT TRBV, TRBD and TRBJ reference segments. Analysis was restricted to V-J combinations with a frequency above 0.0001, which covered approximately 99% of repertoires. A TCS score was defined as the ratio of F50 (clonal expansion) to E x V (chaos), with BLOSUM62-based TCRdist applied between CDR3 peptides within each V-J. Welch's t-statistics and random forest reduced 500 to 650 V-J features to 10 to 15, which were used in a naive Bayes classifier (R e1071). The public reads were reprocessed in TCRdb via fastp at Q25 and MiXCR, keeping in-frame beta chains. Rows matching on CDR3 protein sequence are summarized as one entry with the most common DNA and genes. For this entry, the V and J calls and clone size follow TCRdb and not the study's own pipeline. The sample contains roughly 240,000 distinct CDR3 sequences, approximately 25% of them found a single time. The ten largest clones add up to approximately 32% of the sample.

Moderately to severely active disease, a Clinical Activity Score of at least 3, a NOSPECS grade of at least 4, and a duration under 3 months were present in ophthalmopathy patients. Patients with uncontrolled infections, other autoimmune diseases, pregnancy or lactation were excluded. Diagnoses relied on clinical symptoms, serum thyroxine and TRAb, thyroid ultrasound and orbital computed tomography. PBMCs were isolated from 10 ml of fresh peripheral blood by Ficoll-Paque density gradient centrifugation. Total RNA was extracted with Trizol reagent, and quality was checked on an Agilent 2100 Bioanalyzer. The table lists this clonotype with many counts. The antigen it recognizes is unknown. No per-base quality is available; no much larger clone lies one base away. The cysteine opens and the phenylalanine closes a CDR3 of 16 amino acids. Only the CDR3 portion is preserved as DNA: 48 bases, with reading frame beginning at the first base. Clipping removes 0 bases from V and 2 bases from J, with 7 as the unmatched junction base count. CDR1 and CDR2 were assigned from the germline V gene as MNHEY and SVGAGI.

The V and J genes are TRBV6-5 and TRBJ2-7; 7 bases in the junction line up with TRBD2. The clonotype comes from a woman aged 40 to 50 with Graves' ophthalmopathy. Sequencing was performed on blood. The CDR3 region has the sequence CASSYSIPSGTYEQYF. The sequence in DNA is TGTGCCAGCAGTTACTCGATCCCTAGCGGTACCTACGAGCAGTACTTC.